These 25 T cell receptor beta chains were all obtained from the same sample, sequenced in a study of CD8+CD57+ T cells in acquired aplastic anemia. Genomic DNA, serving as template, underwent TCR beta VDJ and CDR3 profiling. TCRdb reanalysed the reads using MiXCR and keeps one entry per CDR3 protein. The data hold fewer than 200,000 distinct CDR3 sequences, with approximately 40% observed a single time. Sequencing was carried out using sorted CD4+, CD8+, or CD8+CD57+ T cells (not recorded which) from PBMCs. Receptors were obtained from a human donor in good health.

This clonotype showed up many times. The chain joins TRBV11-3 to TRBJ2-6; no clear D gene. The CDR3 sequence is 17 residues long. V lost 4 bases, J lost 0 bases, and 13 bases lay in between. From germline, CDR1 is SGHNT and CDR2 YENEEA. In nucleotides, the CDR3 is TGTGCCAGCAGCTCTTCGGGTTGGGGCTCTGGGGCCAACGTCCTGACTTTC. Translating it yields CASSSSGWGSGANVLTF.

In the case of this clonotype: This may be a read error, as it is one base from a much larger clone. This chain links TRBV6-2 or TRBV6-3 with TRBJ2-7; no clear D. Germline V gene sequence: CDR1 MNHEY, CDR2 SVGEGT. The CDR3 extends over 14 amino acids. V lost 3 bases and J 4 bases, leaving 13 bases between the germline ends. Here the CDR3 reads CASSYRGSGYEQYF. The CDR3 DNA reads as TGTGCCAGCAGTTATAGAGGAAGTGGGTACGAGCAGTACTTC.

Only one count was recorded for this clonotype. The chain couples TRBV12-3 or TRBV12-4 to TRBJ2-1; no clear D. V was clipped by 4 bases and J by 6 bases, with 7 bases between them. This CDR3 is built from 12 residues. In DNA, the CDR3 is TGTGCCAGCAGTTCCGTTATCAATGAGCAGTTCTTC. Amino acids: CASSSVINEQFF.

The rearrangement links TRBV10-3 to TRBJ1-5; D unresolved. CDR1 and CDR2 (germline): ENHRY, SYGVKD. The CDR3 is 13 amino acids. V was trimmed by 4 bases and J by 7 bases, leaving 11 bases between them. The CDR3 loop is CAISVGHLQPQHF. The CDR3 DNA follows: TGTGCCATCAGTGTCGGTCATCTCCAGCCCCAGCATTTT.

The CDR3 bases are TGTGCCAGCAGCCCCGGGGGGGTCCTTAATGAAAAACTGTTTTTT. Its protein is CASSPGGVLNEKLFF. This chain links TRBV2 with TRBJ1-4; weak D call: TRBD1 (5 bases). Deletions cut 6 bases from V and 4 bases from J, with 15 bases between. Germline CDR1 SNHLY, CDR2 FYNNEI. The CDR3 has 15 residues.

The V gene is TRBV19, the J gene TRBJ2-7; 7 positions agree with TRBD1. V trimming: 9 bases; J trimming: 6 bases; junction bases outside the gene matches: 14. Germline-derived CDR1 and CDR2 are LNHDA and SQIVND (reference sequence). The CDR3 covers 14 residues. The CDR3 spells CASRQGSGSGEQYF. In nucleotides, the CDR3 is TGTGCCAGCAGACAGGGCTCAGGCTCGGGCGAGCAGTACTTC. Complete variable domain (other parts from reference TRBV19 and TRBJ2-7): DGGITQSPKYLFRKEGQNVTLSCEQNLNHDAMYWYRQDPGQGLRLIYYSQIVNDFQKGDIAEGYSVSREKKESFPLTVTSAQKNPTAFYLCASRQGSGSGEQYFGPGTRLTVT.

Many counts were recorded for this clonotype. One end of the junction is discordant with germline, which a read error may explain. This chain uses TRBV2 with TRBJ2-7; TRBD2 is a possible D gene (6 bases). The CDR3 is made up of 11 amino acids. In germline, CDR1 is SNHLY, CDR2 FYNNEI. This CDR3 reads CASSRESREDF. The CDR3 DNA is TGTGCCAGCTCTAGAGAAAGCAGGGAGGACTTC.

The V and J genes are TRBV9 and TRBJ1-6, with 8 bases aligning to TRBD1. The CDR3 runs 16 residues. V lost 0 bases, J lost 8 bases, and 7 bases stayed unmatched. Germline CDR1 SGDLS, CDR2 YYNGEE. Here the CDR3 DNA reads TGTGCCAGCAGCGTAGGAGCACAGGGGGGAGATTCACCCCTCCACTTT. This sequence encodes CASSVGAQGGDSPLHF.

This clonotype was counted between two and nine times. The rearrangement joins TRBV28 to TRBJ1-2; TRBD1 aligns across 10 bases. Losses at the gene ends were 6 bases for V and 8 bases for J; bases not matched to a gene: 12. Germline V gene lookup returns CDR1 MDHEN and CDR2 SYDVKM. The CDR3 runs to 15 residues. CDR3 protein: CASRPNSDRGLGYTF. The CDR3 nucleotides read TGTGCCAGCAGGCCTAACTCGGACAGGGGGTTAGGCTACACCTTC.

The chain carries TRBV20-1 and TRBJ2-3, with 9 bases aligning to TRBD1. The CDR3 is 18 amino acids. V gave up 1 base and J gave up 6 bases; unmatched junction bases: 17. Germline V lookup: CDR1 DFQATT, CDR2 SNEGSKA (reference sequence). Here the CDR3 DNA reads TGCAGTGCTAGAGCAAGGGGGACAGGGATCTCGGCTTGGGATACGCAGTATTTT. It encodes CSARARGTGISAWDTQYF.

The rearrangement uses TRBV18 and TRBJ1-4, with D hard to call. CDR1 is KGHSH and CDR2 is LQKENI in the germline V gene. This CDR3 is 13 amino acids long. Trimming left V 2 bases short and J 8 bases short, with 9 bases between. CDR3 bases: TGTGCCAGCTCACCAGGGTTGGGAGAAAAACTGTTTTTT. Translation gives CASSPGLGEKLFF.

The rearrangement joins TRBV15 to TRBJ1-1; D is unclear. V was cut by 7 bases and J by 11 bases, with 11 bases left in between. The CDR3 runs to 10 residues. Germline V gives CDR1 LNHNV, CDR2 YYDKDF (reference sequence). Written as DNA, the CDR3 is TGTGCCACCACCCCTAAGTGGGCTTTCTTT. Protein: CATTPKWAFF.

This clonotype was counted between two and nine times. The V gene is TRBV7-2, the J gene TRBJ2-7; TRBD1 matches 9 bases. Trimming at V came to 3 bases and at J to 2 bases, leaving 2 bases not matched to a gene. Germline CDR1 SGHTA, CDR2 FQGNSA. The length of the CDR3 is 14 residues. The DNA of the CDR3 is TGTGCCAGCAGCTTCCGGGACAGGGCCTACGAGCAGTACTTC. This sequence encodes CASSFRDRAYEQYF.

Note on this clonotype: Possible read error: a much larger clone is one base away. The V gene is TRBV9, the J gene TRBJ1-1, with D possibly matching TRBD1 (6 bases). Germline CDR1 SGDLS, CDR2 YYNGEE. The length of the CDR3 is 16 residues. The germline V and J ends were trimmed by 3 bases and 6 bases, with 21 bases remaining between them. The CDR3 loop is CASSAHVGGLVAEAFF. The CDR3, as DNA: TGTGCCAGCAGCGCCCACGTTGGGGGGCTGGTTGCTGAAGCTTTCTTT.

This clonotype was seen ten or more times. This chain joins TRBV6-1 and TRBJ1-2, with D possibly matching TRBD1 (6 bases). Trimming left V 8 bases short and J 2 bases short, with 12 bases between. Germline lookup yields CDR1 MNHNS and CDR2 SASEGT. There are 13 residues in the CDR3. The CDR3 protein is CASWSGQNYGYTF. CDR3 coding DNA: TGTGCCAGCTGGTCAGGACAGAACTATGGCTACACCTTC.

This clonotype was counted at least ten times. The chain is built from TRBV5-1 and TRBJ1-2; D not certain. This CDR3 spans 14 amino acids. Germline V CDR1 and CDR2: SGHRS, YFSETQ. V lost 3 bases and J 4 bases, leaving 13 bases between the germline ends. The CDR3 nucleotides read TGCGCCAGCAGCTCCGGACTAGACGGCTATGGCTACACCTTC. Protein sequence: CASSSGLDGYGYTF.

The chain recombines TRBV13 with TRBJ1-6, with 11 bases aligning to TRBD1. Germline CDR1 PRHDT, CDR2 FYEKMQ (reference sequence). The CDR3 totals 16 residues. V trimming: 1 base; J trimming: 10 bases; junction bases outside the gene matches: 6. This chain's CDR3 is CASSLEGQGVESPLHF. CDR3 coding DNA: TGTGCCAGCAGCTTAGAGGGACAGGGGGTAGAGTCACCCCTCCACTTT.

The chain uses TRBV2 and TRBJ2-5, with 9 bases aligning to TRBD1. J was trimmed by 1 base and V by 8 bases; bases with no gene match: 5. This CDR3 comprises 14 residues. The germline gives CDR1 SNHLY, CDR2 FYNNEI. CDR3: CASWDRVVQETQYF. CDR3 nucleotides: TGTGCCAGCTGGGACAGGGTCGTCCAAGAGACCCAGTACTTC. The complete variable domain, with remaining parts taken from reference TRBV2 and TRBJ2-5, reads EPEVTQTPSHQVTQMGQEVILRCVPISNHLYFYWYRQILGQKVEFLVSFYNNEISEKSEIFDDQFSVERPDGSNFTLKIRSTKLEDSAMYFCASWDRVVQETQYFGPGTRLLVL.

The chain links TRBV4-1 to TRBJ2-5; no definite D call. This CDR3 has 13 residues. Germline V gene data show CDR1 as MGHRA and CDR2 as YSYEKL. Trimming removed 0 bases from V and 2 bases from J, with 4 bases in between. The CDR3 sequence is CASSQEVQETQYF. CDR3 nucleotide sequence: TGCGCCAGCAGCCAAGAAGTGCAAGAGACCCAGTACTTC.

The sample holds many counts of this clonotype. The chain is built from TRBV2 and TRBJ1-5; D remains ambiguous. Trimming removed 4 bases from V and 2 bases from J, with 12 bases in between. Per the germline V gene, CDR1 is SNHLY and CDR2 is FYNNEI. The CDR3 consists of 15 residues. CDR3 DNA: TGTGCCAGCAGTGCGGATGGAAGGGGCAATCAGCCCCAGCATTTT. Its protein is CASSADGRGNQPQHF.

DNA of the CDR3: TGCAGCGGCCGTAAAGAAAACACTGAAGCTTTCTTT. Its protein is CSGRKENTEAFF. This chain links TRBV29-1 with TRBJ1-1; D call uncertain. This CDR3 comprises 12 residues. V lost 7 bases and J 2 bases, leaving 11 bases between the germline ends. Germline V gene data show CDR1 as SQVTM and CDR2 as ANQGSEA.

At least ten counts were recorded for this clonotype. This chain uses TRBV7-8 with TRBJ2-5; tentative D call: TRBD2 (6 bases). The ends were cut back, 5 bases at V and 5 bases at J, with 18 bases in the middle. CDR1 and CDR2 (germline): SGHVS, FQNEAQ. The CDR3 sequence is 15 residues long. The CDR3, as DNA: TGTGCCAGCAGCCAAAACCCGGGGAGCGGGGAGACCCAGTACTTC. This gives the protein CASSQNPGSGETQYF.

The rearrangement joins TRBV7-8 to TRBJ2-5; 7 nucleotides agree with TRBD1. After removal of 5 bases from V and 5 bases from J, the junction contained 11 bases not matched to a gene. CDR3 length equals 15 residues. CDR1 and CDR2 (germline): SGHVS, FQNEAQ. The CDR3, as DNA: TGTGCCAGCAGCCCCCAGACAGGGCTCGTGGAGACCCAGTACTTC. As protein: CASSPQTGLVETQYF.

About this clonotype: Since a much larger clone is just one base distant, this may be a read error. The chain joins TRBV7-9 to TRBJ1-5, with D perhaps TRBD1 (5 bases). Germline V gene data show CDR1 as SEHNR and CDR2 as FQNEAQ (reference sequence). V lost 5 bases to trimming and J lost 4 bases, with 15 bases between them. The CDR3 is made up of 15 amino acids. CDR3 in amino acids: CASSQGVMVNQPQHF. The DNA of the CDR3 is TGTGCCAGCAGCCAAGGGGTTATGGTTAATCAGCCCCAGCATTTT.

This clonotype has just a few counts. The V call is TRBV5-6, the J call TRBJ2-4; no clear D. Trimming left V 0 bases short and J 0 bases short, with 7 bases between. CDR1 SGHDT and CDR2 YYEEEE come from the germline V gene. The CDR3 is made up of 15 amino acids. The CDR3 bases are TGTGCCAGCAGCTTGGTCGGATTAGCCAAAAACATTCAGTACTTC. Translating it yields CASSLVGLAKNIQYF. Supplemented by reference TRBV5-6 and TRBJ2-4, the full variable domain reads DAGVTQSPTHLIKTRGQQVTLRCSPKSGHDTVSWYQQALGQGPQFIFQYYEEEERQRGNFPDRFSGHQFPNYSSELNVNALLLGDSALYLCASSLVGLAKNIQYFGAGTRLSVL.